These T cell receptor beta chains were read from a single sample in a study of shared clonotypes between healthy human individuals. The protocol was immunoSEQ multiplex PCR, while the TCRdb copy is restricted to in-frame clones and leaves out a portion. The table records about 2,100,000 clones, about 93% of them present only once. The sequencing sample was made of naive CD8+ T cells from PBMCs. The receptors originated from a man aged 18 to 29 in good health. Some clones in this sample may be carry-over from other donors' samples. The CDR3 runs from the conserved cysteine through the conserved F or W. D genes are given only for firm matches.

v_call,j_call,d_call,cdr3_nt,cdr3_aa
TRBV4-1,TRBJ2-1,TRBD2,TGCGCCAGCAGCCATAGACTAGCTGGGTATGAGCAGTTCTTC,CASSHRLAGYEQFF
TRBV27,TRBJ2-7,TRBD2,TGTGCCAGCAGTTTCTTCTCCACTAGCGGGACATACGAGCAGTACTTC,CASSFFSTSGTYEQYF
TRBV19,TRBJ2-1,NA,TGTGCCAGTAGTAGGGGACCCAATGAGCAGTTCTTC,CASSRGPNEQFF
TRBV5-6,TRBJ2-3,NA,TGTGCCAGCAGCTTTTTCCCGGGAGATACGCAGTATTTT,CASSFFPGDTQYF
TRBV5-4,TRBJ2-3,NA,TGTGCCAGCAGGGATAGGCCCGGGGGAGATACGCAGTATTTT,CASRDRPGGDTQYF
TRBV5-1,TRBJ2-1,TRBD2,TGCGCCAGCAGCCCAGGGACTAGCGGATACAATGAGCAGTTCTTC,CASSPGTSGYNEQFF
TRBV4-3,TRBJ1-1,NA,TGCGCCAGCAGCCAGCTCGGGGCGGAGGGTGGCGCTGAAGCTTTCTTT,CASSQLGAEGGAEAFF
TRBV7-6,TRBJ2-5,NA,TGTGCCAGCCACCGCCTCCAAGAGACCCAGTACTTC,CASHRLQETQYF
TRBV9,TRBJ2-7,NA,TGTGCCAGCAGCGTAGCGGACGGCTCCTACGAGCAGTACTTC,CASSVADGSYEQYF
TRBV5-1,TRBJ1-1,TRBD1,TGCGCCAGCAGCCCAGACAGGGCTGAAGCTTTCTTT,CASSPDRAEAFF
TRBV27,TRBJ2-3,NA,TGTGCCAGCAGTTTAAACAGGGTCGGAGATACGCAGTATTTT,CASSLNRVGDTQYF
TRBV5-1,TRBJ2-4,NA,TGCGCCAGCAGCTTTGACGGCAACGTGGGAAACATTCAGTACTTC,CASSFDGNVGNIQYF
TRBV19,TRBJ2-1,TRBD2,TGTGCCAGTAGTATAGGACAACCGGGACTAGCGGCCAGCTCCTACAATGAGCAGTTCTTC,CASSIGQPGLAASSYNEQFF
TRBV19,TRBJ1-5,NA,TGTGCCAGTAGCGTGGGGGGGGACGGAGCTAGGCAGCCCCAGCATTTT,CASSVGGDGARQPQHF
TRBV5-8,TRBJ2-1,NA,TGTGCCAGCAGCTTGGGGGAAGGGGCTTACAATGAGCAGTTCTTC,CASSLGEGAYNEQFF
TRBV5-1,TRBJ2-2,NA,TGCGCCAGCAGCTTGGCCACGGTTGTATTCACCGGGGAGCTGTTTTTT,CASSLATVVFTGELFF
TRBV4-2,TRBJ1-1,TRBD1,TGTGCCAGCAGCCAAGAAGGGGACAGGGTTAACACTGAAGCTTTCTTT,CASSQEGDRVNTEAFF
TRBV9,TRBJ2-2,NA,TGTGCCAGCAGCCTGAGCAGCTTAACTGGGGAGCTGTTTTTT,CASSLSSLTGELFF
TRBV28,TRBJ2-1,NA,TGTGCCAGCAGTTTAATGAGTTCGGGCAATGAGCAGTTCTTC,CASSLMSSGNEQFF
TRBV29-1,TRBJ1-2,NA,TGCAGCGTTGAGACCCCCCATGAGGCAGGTGGATCTAACTATGGCTACACCTTC,CSVETPHEAGGSNYGYTF
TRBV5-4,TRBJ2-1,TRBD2,TGTGCCAGCAGCCCCGGGGGGGTCAAGTTCTTC,CASSPGGVKFF
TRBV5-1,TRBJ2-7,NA,TGCGCCAGCAGCTTGAGTCGAGGGGGCTCCTACGAGCAGTACTTC,CASSLSRGGSYEQYF
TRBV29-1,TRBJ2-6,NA,TGCAGCGTTGAAGATCAAGTCTCTGGGGCCAACGTCCTGACTTTC,CSVEDQVSGANVLTF